The next 28 T cell receptor beta chains were all read from a single sample in a study of blood T cell repertoires in COVID-19. Generated by immunoSEQ multiplex PCR, the TCRdb table keeps only in-frame clones and is missing some. Counted here are about 150,000 clones, 87% occurring once; the ten biggest clones make up about 4.1%. Sequencing input: PBMCs or T cells enriched from blood (not recorded which). The receptors come from a woman aged 40 to 50 who had been exposed to COVID-19.

The chain couples TRBV18 to TRBJ1-3, with 7 bases matching TRBD1. Per the germline V gene, CDR1 is KGHSH and CDR2 is LQKENI. Germline trimming cut 2 bases from V and 0 bases from J; bases unmatched to any gene: 7. CDR3 length: 17 amino acids. The CDR3 nucleotides are TGTGCCAGCTCACCAGGACAGGCGATCAGCTCTGGAAACACCATATATTTT. It specifies CASSPGQAISSGNTIYF.

This chain uses TRBV28 with TRBJ1-3; no firm D call. Trimming left V 1 base short and J 3 bases short, with 19 bases between. CDR1 and CDR2 (germline): MDHEN, SYDVKM. The CDR3 has 18 amino acids. CDR3 coding DNA: TGTGCCAGCAGTTTATCGTCCCATGCGAGGAGCGGTGGAAACACCATATATTTT. Translating it yields CASSLSSHARSGGNTIYF. Full variable domain (missing parts from reference TRBV28 and TRBJ1-3): DVKVTQSSRYLVKRTGEKVFLECVQDMDHENMFWYRQDPGLGLRLIYFSYDVKMKEKGDIPEGYSVSREKKERFSLILESASTNQTSMYLCASSLSSHARSGGNTIYFGEGSWLTVV.

The J gene is TRBJ1-1, the V gene TRBV4-3, with TRBD1 identical over 7 bases. The CDR3 length is 15 residues. Germline trimming cut 6 bases from V and 1 base from J; bases unmatched to any gene: 8. Germline CDR1 LGHNA, CDR2 YSLEER. CDR3 sequence reads: CASSTYRGTNTEAFF. The CDR3 DNA follows: TGCGCCAGCAGTACCTACAGGGGTACGAACACTGAAGCTTTCTTT.

The gene calls are TRBV25-1 and TRBJ1-4; TRBD1 matches 9 bases. Germline V gene data show CDR1 as MGHDK and CDR2 as SYGVNS. Trimming at V came to 5 bases and at J to 6 bases, leaving 4 bases not matched to a gene. There are 14 residues in the CDR3. As DNA, the CDR3 is TGTGCCAGCAGTAAGACAGGGGGAGATGAAAAACTGTTTTTT. Translating gives CASSKTGGDEKLFF.

This clone has only one observation. The chain links TRBV6-5 to TRBJ1-1, with D tentatively TRBD1 (6 bases). V gave up 5 bases and J gave up 1 base, with 11 bases separating them. CDR1 is MNHEY and CDR2 is SVGAGI in the germline V gene. There are 14 residues in the CDR3. CDR3 nucleotide sequence: TGTGCCAGCAGTACGGCCAGGGGGAACACTGAAGCTTTCTTT. This encodes CASSTARGNTEAFF.

The V gene is TRBV10-3, the J gene TRBJ2-3; maybe TRBD2 (5 bases). Germline V gene sequence: CDR1 ENHRY, CDR2 SYGVKD. CDR3 length: 14 amino acids. With 4 bases removed from V and 2 bases from J, the gap between germline ends came to 10 bases. CDR3: CAISVGVTTDTQYF. In DNA, the CDR3 is TGTGCCATCAGTGTCGGGGTTACCACAGATACGCAGTATTTT.

This clone was counted once. The CDR3 DNA follows: TGTGCCAGCAGCCAAGATAGAATGAACACCATATATTTT. It is translated as CASSQDRMNTIYF. This chain uses TRBV3-1 (or the pseudogene TRBV3-2) with TRBJ1-3; the D is unclear. V lost 0 bases and J 7 bases, leaving 7 bases between the germline ends. CDR1 is LGHDT, CDR2 YNNKEL, per germline (reference sequence). CDR3 size: 13 residues.

This rearrangement joins TRBV25-1 to TRBJ1-5; TRBD1 aligns across 9 bases. The germline V gene encodes CDR1 MGHDK and CDR2 SYGVNS. The J segment lost 5 bases and the V segment lost 8 bases, leaving 7 bases of the junction unmatched. The CDR3 has 14 residues. The CDR3 region is CASGLQGADQPQHF. As DNA, the CDR3 is TGTGCCAGCGGACTACAGGGGGCGGATCAGCCCCAGCATTTT.

The rearrangement uses TRBV9 and TRBJ2-7, with a tentative D call TRBD1 (6 bases). Per germline, CDR1 SGDLS and CDR2 YYNGEE. Trimming cost V 0 bases and J 4 bases, with 14 bases left between them. The CDR3 runs to 15 residues. CDR3 protein: CASSVAQGWRYEQYF. The CDR3 DNA sequence: TGTGCCAGCAGCGTAGCCCAGGGGTGGCGGTACGAGCAGTACTTC.

J is TRBJ2-5 and V is TRBV5-1, with 8 bases fitting TRBD1. V shed 2 bases, J shed 1 base, and the junction held 4 bases outside the gene matches. The CDR3 consists of 15 residues. Germline CDR1 and CDR2: SGHRS and YFSETQ. The CDR3 spells CASSFQGATQETQYF. The CDR3 DNA sequence: TGCGCCAGCAGCTTCCAGGGGGCGACCCAAGAGACCCAGTACTTC. Based on the CDR3 plus reference TRBV5-1 and TRBJ2-5, the full variable domain is KAGVTQTPRYLIKTRGQQVTLSCSPISGHRSVSWYQQTPGQGLQFLFEYFSETQRNKGNFPGRFSGRQFSNSRSEMNVSTLELGDSALYLCASSFQGATQETQYFGPGTRLLVL.

The gene calls are TRBV5-5 and TRBJ2-7; D is possibly TRBD1 (6 bases). The CDR3 is made up of 13 amino acids. Germline CDR1 is SGHKS and CDR2 is YYEKEE (reference sequence). Trimming stripped 3 bases from V and 5 bases from J, with 12 bases between. The CDR3, as DNA: TGTGCCAGCAGCTGGGTACAGGGAAACGAGCAGTACTTC. Translated, it gives CASSWVQGNEQYF.

This clone was detected ten times or more. V and J are TRBV6-2 or TRBV6-3 and TRBJ1-5, with 7 bases lining up with TRBD1. With 5 bases clipped from V and 4 bases from J, the junction kept 2 bases outside the gene matches. The CDR3 totals 13 residues. From germline, CDR1 is MNHEY and CDR2 SVGEGT. The CDR3 region has the DNA TGTGCCAGCAGTGAGACAGGGAATCAGCCCCAGCATTTT. It yields the protein CASSETGNQPQHF.

In this sample, this clone turned up once. The chain combines TRBV6-2 or TRBV6-3 with TRBJ2-7; weak D call: TRBD2 (6 bases). The V gene's germline CDR1 is MNHEY and CDR2 SVGEGT. There are 14 residues in the CDR3. The ends were cut back, 6 bases at V and 4 bases at J, with 16 bases in the middle. CDR3 sequence reads: CASSFTGTAYEQYF. CDR3 bases: TGTGCCAGCAGCTTCACCGGGACTGCATACGAGCAGTACTTC.

The gene calls are TRBV9 and TRBJ2-1; D is possibly TRBD2 (6 bases). V lost 4 bases and J 6 bases, leaving 17 bases between the germline ends. This CDR3 region has 15 residues. Germline V gene lookup returns CDR1 SGDLS and CDR2 YYNGEE. The CDR3: CASSSEADYFNEQFF. CDR3 coding DNA: TGTGCCAGCAGCTCAGAAGCGGACTACTTCAATGAGCAGTTCTTC.

The sample holds many counts of this clone. The genes are TRBV7-6 and TRBJ2-7; 7 bases are shared with TRBD2. After removal of 5 bases from V and 2 bases from J, the junction contained 12 bases not matched to a gene. This CDR3 has 16 amino acids. Germline CDR1 is SGHVS and CDR2 is FNYEAQ. The CDR3 bases are TGTGCCAGCAGCCCAGCCGGGACTAATAATGCCTACGAGCAGTACTTC. It yields the protein CASSPAGTNNAYEQYF.

This clone was recorded once. The V and J genes are TRBV27 and TRBJ2-2; TRBD1 matches at 11 bases. The CDR3 sequence is 16 residues long. CDR1 is MNHEY, CDR2 SMNVEV, per germline (reference sequence). The V and J ends lost 5 bases and 5 bases, in that order; junction bases with no gene match: 7. CDR3 DNA: TGTGCCAGCAGTCTAAGGGGGACAGGGGGGACCGGGGAGCTGTTTTTT. Translating it yields CASSLRGTGGTGELFF.

DNA of the CDR3: TGCGCCAGCAGCCAAGGCCCAGGCATTAATTCACCCCTCCACTTT. Its protein product is CASSQGPGINSPLHF. This chain links TRBV4-3 with TRBJ1-6; D unresolved. The CDR3 spans 15 residues. V was pared by 1 base and J by 6 bases, with 10 bases between. The V gene's germline CDR1 is LGHNA and CDR2 YSLEER.

V gene TRBV9 combines with J gene TRBJ1-4; 7 bases map to TRBD1. Germline V lookup: CDR1 SGDLS, CDR2 YYNGEE. The CDR3 is 15 amino acids. V shed 3 bases, J shed 4 bases, and the junction held 6 bases outside the gene matches. The CDR3 is CASSASGQSNEKLFF. The CDR3 DNA is TGTGCCAGCAGCGCCTCGGGACAGAGTAATGAAAAACTGTTTTTT. The whole variable domain, filled in from reference TRBV9 and TRBJ1-4, reads DSGVTQTPKHLITATGQRVTLRCSPRSGDLSVYWYQQSLDQGLQFLIQYYNGEERAKGNILERFSAQQFPDLHSELNLSSLELGDSALYFCASSASGQSNEKLFFGSGTQLSVL.

The CDR3 reads CASSEAEVGSVGEQYF. The CDR3 nucleotides are TGTGCCAGCAGTGAAGCGGAGGTGGGCTCCGTGGGCGAGCAGTACTTC. V gene TRBV2 combines with J gene TRBJ2-7; weak D call: TRBD2 (5 bases). Trimming stripped 0 bases from V and 6 bases from J, with 18 bases between. This CDR3 is 16 amino acids long. In germline, CDR1 is SNHLY, CDR2 FYNNEI. The variable domain in full, completed from reference TRBV2 and TRBJ2-7, reads EPEVTQTPSHQVTQMGQEVILRCVPISNHLYFYWYRQILGQKVEFLVSFYNNEISEKSEIFDDQFSVERPDGSNFTLKIRSTKLEDSAMYFCASSEAEVGSVGEQYFGPGTRLTVT.

The J gene is TRBJ1-1, the V gene TRBV4-2; no definite D call. V shed 0 bases and J shed 5 bases, with 13 bases lying between them. Germline V lookup: CDR1 LGHNA, CDR2 YNFKEQ. This CDR3 spans 15 amino acids. The CDR3 protein is CASSQEKFLATEAFF. CDR3 sequence (DNA): TGTGCCAGCAGCCAAGAAAAATTTTTGGCTACTGAAGCTTTCTTT.

A single count supports this clone. CDR3 sequence (DNA): TGTGCCAGCAGTTTTCCCTTCCTGAACACTGAAGCTTTCTTT. Protein sequence: CASSFPFLNTEAFF. The chain employs TRBV28 and TRBJ1-1; no reliable D call. From germline, CDR1 is MDHEN and CDR2 SYDVKM. Trimming pared 3 bases from V and 0 bases from J, leaving 8 bases between. The CDR3 spans 14 residues.

The V gene is TRBV15, the J gene TRBJ1-3, with 9 bases identical to TRBD1. The CDR3 sequence is 13 residues long. Trimming took 7 bases from V and 8 from J; bases not matched to a gene: 6. Per the germline V gene, CDR1 is LNHNV and CDR2 is YYDKDF (reference sequence). The CDR3 DNA reads as TGTGCCACCAATTGGGACAGGGCTGACACCATATATTTT. This gives the protein CATNWDRADTIYF. Variable domain in full (rest from reference TRBV15 and TRBJ1-3): DAMVIQNPRYQVTQFGKPVTLSCSQTLNHNVMYWYQQKSSQAPKLLFHYYDKDFNNEADTPDNFQSRRPNTSFCFLDIRSPGLGDTAMYLCATNWDRADTIYFGEGSWLTVV.

The table lists this clone with a count of one. The chain employs TRBV4-1 and TRBJ2-1; 11 bases fit TRBD2. Germline CDR1 is MGHRA and CDR2 is YSYEKL. The J segment lost 0 bases and the V segment lost 6 bases, leaving 4 bases of the junction unmatched. This CDR3 is built from 16 residues. The CDR3 DNA sequence: TGCGCCAGCAGATTACTAGCGGGAGCCTCCTACAATGAGCAGTTCTTC. It is translated as CASRLLAGASYNEQFF.

The genes are TRBV19 and TRBJ2-7; weak D call: TRBD2 (6 bases). This CDR3 is built from 16 residues. The V end was cut by 5 bases, the J end by 5 bases, with 22 bases between. Per germline, CDR1 LNHDA and CDR2 SQIVND (reference sequence). CDR3 residues: CASSSRSTGVGNEQYF. The CDR3 nucleotides are TGTGCCAGTAGTTCGCGGAGCACGGGGGTTGGGAACGAGCAGTACTTC.

V gene TRBV27 combines with J gene TRBJ2-1; 8 nucleotides align to TRBD2. Per the germline V gene, CDR1 is MNHEY and CDR2 is SMNVEV (reference sequence). The CDR3 runs to 16 residues. J was trimmed by 3 bases and V by 4 bases; bases with no gene match: 8. CDR3 loop: CASSSGGGLNYNEQFF. CDR3 DNA sequence: TGTGCCAGCAGTTCTGGCGGGGGGCTCAACTACAATGAGCAGTTCTTC.

V gene TRBV7-9 combines with J gene TRBJ1-2, with a possible D match to TRBD1 (5 bases). V was shortened by 5 bases and J by 7 bases, with 11 bases between the two germline ends. The CDR3 extends over 12 amino acids. CDR1 is SEHNR and CDR2 is FQNEAQ in the germline V gene (reference sequence). The CDR3: CASSPGFSGYTF. The CDR3 bases are TGTGCCAGCAGCCCAGGGTTCTCTGGCTACACCTTC.

The chain recombines TRBV5-1 with TRBJ1-2, with a tentative D call TRBD1 (5 bases). V was clipped by 2 bases and J by 8 bases, with 10 bases between them. CDR1 is SGHRS and CDR2 is YFSETQ in the germline V gene. The CDR3 sequence is 12 residues long. In nucleotides, the CDR3 is TGCGCCAGCAGCTTCAGGGAGGGAGGCTACACCTTC. It specifies CASSFREGGYTF.

The CDR3: CASSPRSAGNQPQHF. CDR3 in DNA: TGTGCCAGCTCACCACGGAGTGCCGGCAATCAGCCCCAGCATTTT. This chain links TRBV18 with TRBJ1-5; D is undetermined. Trimming stripped 1 base from V and 2 bases from J, with 9 bases between. The length of the CDR3 is 15 residues. The germline V gene has CDR1 KGHSH and CDR2 LQKENI.